This T cell receptor delta chain was sequenced during a study of γδ T cells in repeated Plasmodium falciparum infection. The table lists this clone with a few counts. TCRdb's protein for this DNA is that of a much larger clone and differs from the translation at residue 3, likely a read error; the protein shown is the DNA translation. TCRdb made new clone calls on the multiplex PCR reads using CATT. The table has 75,000 to 100,000 delta-chain clones, roughly 1.4% seen once. The TCR was taken from a pool of human donors (malaria-infected and uninfected, not separated). The sequenced sample consisted of gamma-delta T cells from blood.

The CDR3 bases are TGTGCTTTTGGGGAAGGTCTCTACCGTACTGGGGGTCACCTCCCCTACACCGATAAACTCATCTTT. It yields the protein CAFGEGLYRTGGHLPYTDKLIF. This chain connects TRDV1 to TRDJ1, with TRDD3 matching 8 bases. TCRdb leaves out the J gene; it was filled in here by matching the DNA to germline. CDR1 and CDR2 from the germline V gene are TSWWSYY and QGS. CDR3 length: 22 residues.